This T cell receptor (beta chain) was captured by sequencing in a study of shared T cell receptors in the human thymus. The V and J ends lost 2 bases and 6 bases respectively, with 10 bases between them. CDR1 MNHEY and CDR2 SMNVEV come from the germline V gene (reference sequence). This CDR3 spans 14 amino acids. Some clones are missing from TCRdb's copy, which holds only in-frame ones; the method was immunoSEQ multiplex PCR. The data show hundreds of thousands of clones, roughly 90% seen once. These same records also appear under a second study, on human thymus T cells. As that report states: Unrelated individuals were reported by related research to share highly overlapping thymic repertoires.

V gene TRBV27 combines with J gene TRBJ2-2; possibly TRBD1 for D (6 bases). This TCR came from a boy in the first two years of life with a congenital heart defect. The sequenced sample was thymocytes. CDR3 sequence: CASSLRQGPGELFF. As DNA, the CDR3 is TGTGCCAGCAGTTTACGGCAGGGGCCCGGGGAGCTGTTTTTT.